These 28 T cell receptor beta chains were sequenced from one sample in a study of T cells in Graves' hyperthyroidism and ophthalmopathy. Template material for amplifying TCR beta CDR3 regions consisted of RNA transcripts. The TCR CDR3 was amplified in a first-round RT-PCR using the HTBI primer set. A single record per CDR3 protein comes from TCRdb applying MiXCR to the multiplex PCR reads. Of fewer than 550,000 distinct CDR3 sequences listed, less than 25% are singletons. Specimen: blood. Receptor source: a woman in her 30s with Graves' ophthalmopathy.

This clonotype was picked up a small number of times. This rearrangement joins TRBV5-1 to TRBJ2-7; no reliable D call. CDR1 and CDR2 (germline): SGHRS, YFSETQ. CDR3 length: 12 residues. The ends were cut back, 1 base at V and 5 bases at J, with 7 bases in the middle. The CDR3 region is CASSLHWDEQYF. DNA of the CDR3: TGCGCCAGCAGCTTGCATTGGGACGAGCAGTACTTC. Together with reference TRBV5-1 and TRBJ2-7, the CDR3 gives the full variable domain: KAGVTQTPRYLIKTRGQQVTLSCSPISGHRSVSWYQQTPGQGLQFLFEYFSETQRNKGNFPGRFSGRQFSNSRSEMNVSTLELGDSALYLCASSLHWDEQYFGPGTRLTVT.

V and J are TRBV18 and TRBJ2-5; D remains ambiguous. The CDR3 consists of 14 residues. Germline-derived CDR1 and CDR2 are KGHSH and LQKENI. Trimming removed 2 bases at V and 2 bases at J, with 9 bases between. The CDR3 nucleotides read TGTGCCAGCTCACCATGGGCAGATCAAGAGACCCAGTACTTC. Amino acids: CASSPWADQETQYF.

This clonotype was recorded many times. V is TRBV6-5 and J is TRBJ2-5; D may match TRBD1 or TRBD2 (5 bases each). The length of the CDR3 is 14 residues. Germline CDR1 reads MNHEY; CDR2 reads SVGAGI. The V and J ends lost 6 bases and 9 bases respectively, with 20 bases between them. The CDR3 sequence is CASRQTGTVKAQYF. For the CDR3, the DNA is TGTGCCAGCAGACAAACTGGGACCGTCAAGGCCCAGTACTTC.

This clonotype was detected many times. V usage is TRBV7-2 and J usage is TRBJ2-2; 9 bases match TRBD1. Unmatched junction bases numbered 3, after V lost 7 bases and J lost 3 bases. Germline values: CDR1 SGHTA, CDR2 FQGNSA. The CDR3 is 14 residues long. CDR3: CASKRQGDTGELFF. The CDR3 nucleotides read TGTGCCAGCAAACGACAGGGGGACACCGGGGAGCTGTTTTTT. Using reference TRBV7-2 and TRBJ2-2 for the parts outside the CDR3, the full variable domain is GAGVSQSPSNKVTEKGKDVELRCDPISGHTALYWYRQSLGQGLEFLIYFQGNSAPDKSGLPSDRFSAERTGGSVSTLTIQRTQQEDSAVYLCASKRQGDTGELFFGEGSRLTVL.

The chain carries TRBV2 and TRBJ2-7; D not certain. The CDR3 contains 11 residues. Germline V CDR1 and CDR2: SNHLY, FYNNEI. V was clipped by 8 bases and J by 7 bases, with 12 bases between them. The CDR3 nucleotides are TGTGCCAGCGGCCCCGATGAGGAGCAGTACTTC. As protein: CASGPDEEQYF.

This clonotype was detected many times. CDR3 amino acids: CASAGADYGYTF. The CDR3 DNA reads as TGTGCCAGCGCAGGGGCGGACTATGGCTACACCTTC. V is TRBV6-6 and J is TRBJ1-2; D is possibly TRBD1 (6 bases). The CDR3 loop spans 12 amino acids. The germline V gene encodes CDR1 MNHNY and CDR2 SVGAGI (reference sequence). The V end lost 8 bases, the J end lost 3 bases, and 10 bases lay between the germline ends.

This clonotype was seen repeatedly, ten times or more. The V and J genes are TRBV12-3 or TRBV12-4 and TRBJ1-2; 7 positions match TRBD1. There are 12 residues in the CDR3. Losses at the gene ends were 6 bases for V and 7 bases for J; bases not matched to a gene: 5. The CDR3 DNA reads as TGTGCCAGCAGCGGAACAGGGGTTGGCTACACCTTC. Translation: CASSGTGVGYTF.

The V call is TRBV24-1, the J call TRBJ2-7; 11 bases agree with TRBD1. The germline CDR1 and CDR2 sequences are KGHDR and SFDVKD. There are 15 residues in the CDR3. V gave up 7 bases and J gave up 2 bases; unmatched junction bases: 6. CDR3 region: CATSSSDRGPYEQYF. The CDR3 nucleotides read TGTGCCACCAGCTCTTCGGACAGGGGGCCCTACGAGCAGTACTTC.

This clonotype was seen ten or more times. This chain links TRBV20-1 with TRBJ2-2; 7 bases are a match to TRBD1. Germline-derived CDR1 and CDR2 are DFQATT and SNEGSKA (reference sequence). This CDR3 has 14 residues. V trimming: 4 bases; J trimming: 3 bases; junction bases outside the gene matches: 5. DNA for the CDR3: TGCAGTGCTATAGGGGGCCTGGACACCGGGGAGCTGTTTTTT. Its translation: CSAIGGLDTGELFF.

The V call is TRBV2, the J call TRBJ1-2; 8 nucleotides line up with TRBD1. CDR1 SNHLY and CDR2 FYNNEI come from the germline V gene. V shed 1 base, J shed 1 base, and the junction held 2 bases outside the gene matches. This CDR3 has 15 amino acids. In DNA, the CDR3 is TGTGCCAGCAGTGAAGGGACAGGGATTAACTATGGCTACACCTTC. Its protein product is CASSEGTGINYGYTF.

The gene calls are TRBV2 and TRBJ2-2; TRBD1 agrees at 7 bases. The V segment lost 10 bases and the J segment 0 bases; nucleotides outside the gene matches: 2. CDR1 is SNHLY and CDR2 is FYNNEI in the germline V gene. The length of the CDR3 is 13 residues. The CDR3 nucleotides are TGTGCCAAGACAGGGACGAACACCGGGGAGCTGTTTTTT. Protein sequence: CAKTGTNTGELFF. Combining the CDR3 with reference TRBV2 and TRBJ2-2 gives the whole variable domain EPEVTQTPSHQVTQMGQEVILRCVPISNHLYFYWYRQILGQKVEFLVSFYNNEISEKSEIFDDQFSVERPDGSNFTLKIRSTKLEDSAMYFCAKTGTNTGELFFGEGSRLTVL.

Many counts were recorded for this clonotype. The chain recombines TRBV12-3 or TRBV12-4 with TRBJ1-5; 7 bases fit TRBD1. V trimming: 3 bases; J trimming: 1 base; junction bases outside the gene matches: 3. The CDR3 length is 15 residues. The CDR3 here is CASSFRGASNQPQHF. CDR3 DNA sequence: TGTGCCAGCAGTTTCAGGGGGGCCAGCAATCAGCCCCAGCATTTT.

The chain recombines TRBV6-5 with TRBJ2-7; D is ambiguous. The germline V and J ends were trimmed by 0 bases and 0 bases, with 12 bases remaining between them. This CDR3 has 16 amino acids. Per the germline V gene, CDR1 is MNHEY and CDR2 is SVGAGI. The CDR3 DNA reads TGTGCCAGCAGTTACTCGGGGTTCCCGAGCTCCTACGAGCAGTACTTC. It codes for CASSYSGFPSSYEQYF.

This clonotype has a count of ten or more. The rearrangement uses TRBV25-1 and TRBJ2-7; D assignment may be TRBD1 or TRBD2 (5 bases each). V was clipped by 2 bases and J by 3 bases, with 14 bases between them. Germline CDR1 MGHDK, CDR2 SYGVNS. The CDR3 sequence is 15 residues long. CDR3 protein: CASSEEGWAVYEQYF. The CDR3 DNA follows: TGTGCCAGCAGTGAAGAGGGGTGGGCCGTCTACGAGCAGTACTTC.

The sample holds a few counts of this clonotype. The chain links TRBV18 to TRBJ2-7; D call uncertain. The CDR3 length is 12 residues. Trimming removed 3 bases from V and 3 bases from J, with 6 bases in between. From germline, CDR1 is KGHSH and CDR2 LQKENI. The CDR3 is CASSPGDYEQYF. The CDR3 DNA is TGTGCCAGCTCACCTGGGGACTACGAGCAGTACTTC. Supplemented by reference TRBV18 and TRBJ2-7, the full variable domain reads NAGVMQNPRHLVRRRGQEARLRCSPMKGHSHVYWYRQLPEEGLKFMVYLQKENIIDESGMPKERFSAEFPKEGPSILRIQQVVRGDSAAYFCASSPGDYEQYFGPGTRLTVT.

This clonotype was found many times. The chain links TRBV6-1 to TRBJ2-6, with D possibly matching TRBD1 (5 bases). V was cut by 6 bases and J by 4 bases, with 13 bases left in between. The germline CDR1 and CDR2 sequences are MNHNS and SASEGT. CDR3 length: 15 amino acids. CDR3: CASRPDSSGANVLTF. As DNA, the CDR3 is TGTGCCAGCAGACCCGACAGTTCAGGGGCCAACGTCCTGACTTTC.

A few counts support this clonotype. J is TRBJ2-5 and V is TRBV13, with D possibly TRBD1 on 6 matching bases. The V gene's germline CDR1 is PRHDT and CDR2 FYEKMQ (reference sequence). V lost 8 bases, J lost 2 bases, and 15 bases lay in between. The CDR3 is 14 amino acids. CDR3 sequence: CASSQKGGQETQYF. CDR3 nucleotides: TGTGCCAGCTCACAAAAAGGGGGACAAGAGACCCAGTACTTC.

The sample holds many counts of this clonotype. This chain uses TRBV28 with TRBJ1-5, with D hard to call. The ends were cut back, 4 bases at V and 8 bases at J, with 9 bases in the middle. The CDR3 is 12 residues long. Germline V gene sequence: CDR1 MDHEN, CDR2 SYDVKM. The CDR3 coding sequence is TGTGCCAGCAGTTCCACGGGGAAGCCCCAGCATTTT. Translating it yields CASSSTGKPQHF.

This clonotype has ten or more counts. The chain recombines TRBV5-1 with TRBJ1-3; maybe TRBD1 (5 bases). The CDR3 length is 15 residues. Trimming removed 6 bases from V and 2 bases from J, with 15 bases in between. Germline CDR1 is SGHRS and CDR2 is YFSETQ. CDR3 in DNA: TGCGCCAGCACCCCAACTGAGGGGCCTGGAAACACCATATATTTT. It is translated as CASTPTEGPGNTIYF. The variable domain in full, with the rest retrieved from reference TRBV5-1 and TRBJ1-3, is KAGVTQTPRYLIKTRGQQVTLSCSPISGHRSVSWYQQTPGQGLQFLFEYFSETQRNKGNFPGRFSGRQFSNSRSEMNVSTLELGDSALYLCASTPTEGPGNTIYFGEGSWLTVV.

The CDR3 reads CATRGAPVRETQYF. CDR3 DNA sequence: TGTGCCACCCGCGGGGCACCTGTACGAGAGACCCAGTACTTC. This chain links TRBV6-1 with TRBJ2-5, with D tentatively TRBD2 (6 bases). The CDR3 consists of 14 residues. Trimming cost V 10 bases and J 4 bases, with 19 bases left between them. Germline assignment: CDR1 MNHNS and CDR2 SASEGT.

The chain links TRBV5-1 to TRBJ1-2; D gene ambiguous. V lost 6 bases and J 7 bases, leaving 25 bases between the germline ends. CDR3 size: 16 residues. Germline lookup yields CDR1 SGHRS and CDR2 YFSETQ. The CDR3 sequence is CASTFTHRGLLSGYTF. DNA of the CDR3: TGCGCCAGCACCTTTACACATCGGGGTCTATTATCTGGCTACACCTTC.

This clonotype was found many times. V gene TRBV29-1 combines with J gene TRBJ2-5; D might be TRBD1 or TRBD2, each matching 5 bases. The CDR3 is 16 residues long. Trimming left V 3 bases short and J 4 bases short, with 21 bases between. Germline loops: CDR1 SQVTM, CDR2 ANQGSEA. CDR3 loop: CSVDERGWSYRETQYF. DNA of the CDR3: TGCAGCGTTGACGAGAGGGGTTGGTCTTATCGAGAGACCCAGTACTTC.

This clonotype showed up many times. The chain combines TRBV14 with TRBJ2-7, with 8 bases aligning to TRBD1. Germline V gene sequence: CDR1 SGHDN, CDR2 FVKESK. The length of the CDR3 is 13 residues. With 4 bases clipped from V and 7 bases from J, the junction kept 6 bases outside the gene matches. CDR3 bases: TGTGCCAGCAGCCCCCGACAGGGGAGGGAGCAGTACTTC. It is translated as CASSPRQGREQYF.

V and J are TRBV7-8 and TRBJ1-5; 7 bases line up with TRBD1. CDR1 and CDR2 from the germline V gene are SGHVS and FQNEAQ. The CDR3 consists of 18 residues. The trim removed 1 base at V and 5 bases at J, leaving 14 bases unmatched. CDR3 sequence: CASSLVIIGGQGDQPQHF. The CDR3 bases are TGTGCCAGCAGCTTAGTCATTATTGGAGGGCAGGGGGATCAGCCCCAGCATTTT.

In this sample, this clonotype turned up a few times. A much larger clone lies one base from this, so it may be a read error. The conserved phenylalanine or tryptophan is not found at the CDR3 terminus, so this likely reflects a read error. The J gene is TRBJ1-1, the V gene TRBV11-2, with D perhaps TRBD1 (5 bases). The CDR3 is 14 amino acids. The V end lost 5 bases, the J end lost 1 base, and 11 bases lay between the germline ends. The germline V gene encodes CDR1 SGHAT and CDR2 FQNNGV. As DNA, the CDR3 is TGTGCCAGCAGCCACCGGGACGGGAACACTGAAGCTTTCTGT. Residues: CASSHRDGNTEAFC.

The chain links TRBV28 to TRBJ1-5; D remains unclear. Between the trimmed V and J ends, which lost 1 base and 5 bases, there was a span of 9 bases. CDR3 size: 14 residues. CDR1 MDHEN and CDR2 SYDVKM come from the germline V gene. CDR3: CASSLLAGYQPQHF. The DNA of the CDR3 is TGTGCCAGCAGTTTATTGGCAGGCTATCAGCCCCAGCATTTT.

In its sample, this clonotype was seen once. The chain has TRBV29-1 and TRBJ1-1, with a weak D call TRBD1 (6 bases). The ends were cut back, 2 bases at V and 6 bases at J, with 10 bases in the middle. This CDR3 has 12 residues. CDR1 is SQVTM and CDR2 is ANQGSEA in the germline V gene. The CDR3 here is CSVEKGGPEAFF. In DNA, the CDR3 is TGCAGCGTTGAAAAGGGGGGGCCTGAAGCTTTCTTT. The complete variable domain, with remaining parts taken from reference TRBV29-1 and TRBJ1-1, reads SAVISQKPSRDICQRGTSLTIQCQVDSQVTMMFWYRQQPGQSLTLIATANQGSEATYESGFVIDKFPISRPNLTFSTLTVSNMSPEDSSIYLCSVEKGGPEAFFGQGTRLTVV.

This clonotype has only one observation. V is TRBV12-3 or TRBV12-4 and J is TRBJ2-7; 10 nucleotides align to TRBD1. V shed 3 bases, J shed 5 bases, and the junction held 7 bases outside the gene matches. The CDR3 runs to 15 residues. CDR3 residues: CASSFGQDRGDEQYF. CDR3 in DNA: TGTGCCAGCAGTTTCGGGCAGGACAGGGGGGACGAGCAGTACTTC.